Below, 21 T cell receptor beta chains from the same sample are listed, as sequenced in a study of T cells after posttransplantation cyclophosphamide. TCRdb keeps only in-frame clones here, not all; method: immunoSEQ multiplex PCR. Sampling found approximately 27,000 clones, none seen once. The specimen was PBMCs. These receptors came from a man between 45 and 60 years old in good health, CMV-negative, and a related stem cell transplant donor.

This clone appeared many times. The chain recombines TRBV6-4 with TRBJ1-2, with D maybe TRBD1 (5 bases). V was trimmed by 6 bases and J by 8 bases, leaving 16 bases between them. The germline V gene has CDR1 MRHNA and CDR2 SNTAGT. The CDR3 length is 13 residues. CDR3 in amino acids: CASRDGTLGGYTF. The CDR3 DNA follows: TGTGCCAGCAGGGACGGGACTCTCGGGGGCTACACCTTC.

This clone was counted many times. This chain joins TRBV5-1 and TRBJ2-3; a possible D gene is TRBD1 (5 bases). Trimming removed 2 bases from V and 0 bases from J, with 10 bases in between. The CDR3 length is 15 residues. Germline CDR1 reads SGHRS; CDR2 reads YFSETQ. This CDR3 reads CASSFGRASTDTQYF. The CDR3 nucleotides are TGCGCCAGCAGCTTCGGCAGGGCCAGCACAGATACGCAGTATTTT. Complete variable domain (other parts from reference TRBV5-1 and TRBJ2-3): KAGVTQTPRYLIKTRGQQVTLSCSPISGHRSVSWYQQTPGQGLQFLFEYFSETQRNKGNFPGRFSGRQFSNSRSEMNVSTLELGDSALYLCASSFGRASTDTQYFGPGTRLTVL.

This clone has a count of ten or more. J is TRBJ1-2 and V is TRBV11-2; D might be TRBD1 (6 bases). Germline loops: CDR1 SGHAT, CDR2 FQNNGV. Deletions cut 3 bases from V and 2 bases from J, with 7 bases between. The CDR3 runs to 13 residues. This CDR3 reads CASSFTGNYGYTF. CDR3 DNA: TGTGCCAGCAGCTTTACAGGGAACTATGGCTACACCTTC. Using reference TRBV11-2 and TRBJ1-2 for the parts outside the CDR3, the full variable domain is EAGVAQSPRYKIIEKRQSVAFWCNPISGHATLYWYQQILGQGPKLLIQFQNNGVVDDSQLPKDRFSAERLKGVDSTLKIQPAKLEDSAVYLCASSFTGNYGYTFGSGTRLTVV.

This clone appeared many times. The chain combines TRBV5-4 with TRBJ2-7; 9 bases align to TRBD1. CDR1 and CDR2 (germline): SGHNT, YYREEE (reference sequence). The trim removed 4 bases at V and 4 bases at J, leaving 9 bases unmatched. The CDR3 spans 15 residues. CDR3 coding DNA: TGTGCCAGCAGCCCCCCCGGGACAGGGCTATACGAGCAGTACTTC. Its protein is CASSPPGTGLYEQYF.

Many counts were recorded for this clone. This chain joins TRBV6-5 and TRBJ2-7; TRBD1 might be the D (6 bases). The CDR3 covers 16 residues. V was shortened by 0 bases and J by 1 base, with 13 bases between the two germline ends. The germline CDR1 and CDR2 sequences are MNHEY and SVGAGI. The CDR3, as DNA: TGTGCCAGCAGTTACTCGTCAGGGGAGAAATCCTACGAGCAGTACTTC. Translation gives CASSYSSGEKSYEQYF.

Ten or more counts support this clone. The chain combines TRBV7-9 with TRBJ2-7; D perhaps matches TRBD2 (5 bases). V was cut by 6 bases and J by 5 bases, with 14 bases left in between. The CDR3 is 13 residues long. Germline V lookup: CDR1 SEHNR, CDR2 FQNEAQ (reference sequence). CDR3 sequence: CASRPTSIHEQYF. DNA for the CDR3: TGTGCCAGCAGGCCTACTAGTATCCACGAGCAGTACTTC.

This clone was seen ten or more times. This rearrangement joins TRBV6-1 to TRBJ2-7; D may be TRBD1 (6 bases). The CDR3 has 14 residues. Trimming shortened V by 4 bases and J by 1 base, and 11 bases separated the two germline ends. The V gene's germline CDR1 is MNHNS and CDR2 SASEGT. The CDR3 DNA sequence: TGTGCCAGCAGTGTCAGGGGAAGTTCCTACGAGCAGTACTTC. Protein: CASSVRGSSYEQYF.

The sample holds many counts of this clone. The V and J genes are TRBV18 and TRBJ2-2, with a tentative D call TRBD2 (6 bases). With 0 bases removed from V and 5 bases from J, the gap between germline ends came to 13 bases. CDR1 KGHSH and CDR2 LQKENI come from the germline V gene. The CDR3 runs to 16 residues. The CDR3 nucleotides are TGTGCCAGCTCACCACCGGGGGGAGCGAGAACCGGGGAGCTGTTTTTT. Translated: CASSPPGGARTGELFF.

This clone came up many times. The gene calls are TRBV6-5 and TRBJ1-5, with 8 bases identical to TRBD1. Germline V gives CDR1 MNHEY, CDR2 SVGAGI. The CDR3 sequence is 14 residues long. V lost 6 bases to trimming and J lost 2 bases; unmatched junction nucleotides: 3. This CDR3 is CASSPDRGNQPQHF. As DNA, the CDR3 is TGTGCCAGCAGCCCGGACAGGGGCAATCAGCCCCAGCATTTT.

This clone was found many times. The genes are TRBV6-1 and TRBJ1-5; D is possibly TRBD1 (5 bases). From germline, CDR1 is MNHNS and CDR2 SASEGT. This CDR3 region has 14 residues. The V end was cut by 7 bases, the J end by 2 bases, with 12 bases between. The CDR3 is CASIQGLGNQPQHF. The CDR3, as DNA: TGTGCCAGCATTCAGGGATTAGGCAATCAGCCCCAGCATTTT.

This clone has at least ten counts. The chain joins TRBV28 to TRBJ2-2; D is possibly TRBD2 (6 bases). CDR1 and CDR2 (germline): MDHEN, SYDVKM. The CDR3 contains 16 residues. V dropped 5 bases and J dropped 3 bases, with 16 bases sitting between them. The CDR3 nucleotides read TGTGCCAGCAGTGGCCGGGGGTGGGAGCACACCGGGGAGCTGTTTTTT. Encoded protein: CASSGRGWEHTGELFF. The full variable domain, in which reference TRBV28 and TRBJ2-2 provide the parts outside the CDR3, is DVKVTQSSRYLVKRTGEKVFLECVQDMDHENMFWYRQDPGLGLRLIYFSYDVKMKEKGDIPEGYSVSREKKERFSLILESASTNQTSMYLCASSGRGWEHTGELFFGEGSRLTVL.

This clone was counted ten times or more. CDR3 sequence reads: CASRTTSGRVYEQFF. CDR3 bases: TGTGCCAGCAGAACAACTAGCGGGAGGGTGTATGAGCAGTTCTTC. The chain couples TRBV11-2 to TRBJ2-1; TRBD2 aligns across 13 bases. Unmatched junction bases numbered 7, after V lost 6 bases and J lost 8 bases. The CDR3 covers 15 residues. The germline gives CDR1 SGHAT, CDR2 FQNNGV.

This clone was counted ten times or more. The CDR3 coding sequence is TGTGCCAGCAGCTTGAGAGGGAACTATGGCTACACCTTC. This gives the protein CASSLRGNYGYTF. The V call is TRBV5-8, the J call TRBJ1-2; no firm D call. This CDR3 has 13 amino acids. The V end was cut by 1 base, the J end by 2 bases, with 6 bases between. Germline V gene sequence: CDR1 SGHTS, CDR2 YDEGEE.

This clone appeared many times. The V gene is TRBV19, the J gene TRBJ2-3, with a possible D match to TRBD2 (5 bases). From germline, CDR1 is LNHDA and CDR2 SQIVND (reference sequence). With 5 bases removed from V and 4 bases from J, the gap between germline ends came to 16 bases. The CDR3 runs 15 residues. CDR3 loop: CASSRSRDVADTQYF. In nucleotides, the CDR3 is TGTGCCAGTAGTCGATCCCGGGATGTCGCAGATACGCAGTATTTT.

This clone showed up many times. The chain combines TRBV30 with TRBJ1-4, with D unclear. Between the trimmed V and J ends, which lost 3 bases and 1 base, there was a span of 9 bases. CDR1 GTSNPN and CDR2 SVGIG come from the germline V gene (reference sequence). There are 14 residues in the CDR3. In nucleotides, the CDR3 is TGTGCCTGGAGGGAGAAAGGAACTAATGAAAAACTGTTTTTT. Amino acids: CAWREKGTNEKLFF.

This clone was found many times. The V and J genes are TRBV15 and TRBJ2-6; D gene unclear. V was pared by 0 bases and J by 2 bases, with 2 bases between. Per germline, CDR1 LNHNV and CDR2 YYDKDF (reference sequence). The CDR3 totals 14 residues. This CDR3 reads CATSRDTGANVLTF. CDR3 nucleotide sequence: TGTGCCACCAGCAGAGATACTGGGGCCAACGTCCTGACTTTC. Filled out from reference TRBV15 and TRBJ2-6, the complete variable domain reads DAMVIQNPRYQVTQFGKPVTLSCSQTLNHNVMYWYQQKSSQAPKLLFHYYDKDFNNEADTPDNFQSRRPNTSFCFLDIRSPGLGDTAMYLCATSRDTGANVLTFGAGSRLTVL.

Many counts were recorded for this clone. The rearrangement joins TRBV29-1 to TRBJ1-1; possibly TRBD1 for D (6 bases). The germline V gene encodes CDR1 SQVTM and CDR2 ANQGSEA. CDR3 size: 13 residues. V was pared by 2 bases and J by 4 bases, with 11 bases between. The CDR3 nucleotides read TGCAGCGTTGAACGACAGGTACCCACTGAAGCTTTCTTT. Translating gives CSVERQVPTEAFF. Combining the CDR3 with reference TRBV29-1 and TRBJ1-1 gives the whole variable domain SAVISQKPSRDICQRGTSLTIQCQVDSQVTMMFWYRQQPGQSLTLIATANQGSEATYESGFVIDKFPISRPNLTFSTLTVSNMSPEDSSIYLCSVERQVPTEAFFGQGTRLTVV.

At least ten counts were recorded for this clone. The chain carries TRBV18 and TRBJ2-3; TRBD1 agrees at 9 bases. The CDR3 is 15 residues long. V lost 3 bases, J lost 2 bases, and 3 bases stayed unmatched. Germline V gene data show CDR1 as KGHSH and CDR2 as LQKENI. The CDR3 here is CASSPGQGFTDTQYF. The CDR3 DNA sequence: TGTGCCAGCTCACCGGGACAGGGATTCACAGATACGCAGTATTTT.

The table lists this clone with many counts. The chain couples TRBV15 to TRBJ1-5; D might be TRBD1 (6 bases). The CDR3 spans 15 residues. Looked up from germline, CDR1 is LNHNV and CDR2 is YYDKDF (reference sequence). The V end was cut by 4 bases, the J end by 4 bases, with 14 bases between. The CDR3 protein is CATSKTQGYNQPQHF. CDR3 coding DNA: TGTGCCACCAGCAAAACGCAGGGGTATAATCAGCCCCAGCATTTT.

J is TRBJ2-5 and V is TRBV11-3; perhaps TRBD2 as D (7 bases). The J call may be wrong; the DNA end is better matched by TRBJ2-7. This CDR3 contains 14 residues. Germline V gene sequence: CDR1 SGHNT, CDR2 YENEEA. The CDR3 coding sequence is TGTGCCAGCAGCCTAGGGGGGGGATCCTACGAGCAGTACTTC. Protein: CASSLGGGSYEQYF.

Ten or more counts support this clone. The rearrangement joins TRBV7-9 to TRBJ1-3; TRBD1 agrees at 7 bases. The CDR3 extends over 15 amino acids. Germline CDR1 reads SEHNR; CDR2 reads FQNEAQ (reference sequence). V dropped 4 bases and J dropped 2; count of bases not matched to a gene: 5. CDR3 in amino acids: CASSSRQGTGNTIYF. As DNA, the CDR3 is TGTGCCAGCAGCTCGCGACAGGGTACTGGAAACACCATATATTTT.